This entry concerns a single TCR beta chain. Germline V CDR1 and CDR2: SGHRS, YFSETQ. V lost 3 bases to trimming and J lost 3 bases; unmatched junction nucleotides: 5. The CDR3 runs to 15 residues. The sample belongs to a study of identical twins. TCRdb re-called the 5' RACE reads through MiXCR, storing one row per CDR3 protein. The repertoire has roughly 1.6 million distinct CDR3 sequences, around a third of them found once; the top ten carry 0.27%. Sequencing was carried out using cord blood. This rearrangement joins TRBV5-1 to TRBJ2-7, with 11 bases lining up with TRBD2. This receptor was identified in a newborn girl in good health. The CDR3 coding sequence is TGCGCCAGCAGCTCGGGACTAGCGGAGGACTACGAGCAGTACTTC. This sequence encodes CASSSGLAEDYEQYF.